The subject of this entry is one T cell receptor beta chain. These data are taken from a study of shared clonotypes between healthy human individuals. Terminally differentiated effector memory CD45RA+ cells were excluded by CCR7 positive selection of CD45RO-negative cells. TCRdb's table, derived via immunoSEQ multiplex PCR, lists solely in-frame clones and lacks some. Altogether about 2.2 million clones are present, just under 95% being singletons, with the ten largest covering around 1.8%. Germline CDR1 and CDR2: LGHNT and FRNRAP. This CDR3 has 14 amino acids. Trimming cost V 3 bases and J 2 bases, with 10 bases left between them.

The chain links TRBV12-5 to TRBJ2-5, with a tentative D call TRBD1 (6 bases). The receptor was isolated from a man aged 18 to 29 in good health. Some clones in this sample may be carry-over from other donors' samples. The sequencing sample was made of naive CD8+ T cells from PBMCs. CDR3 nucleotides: TGTGCTAGTGGTTTAGGGGGAGCTCAAGAGACCCAGTACTTC. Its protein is CASGLGGAQETQYF. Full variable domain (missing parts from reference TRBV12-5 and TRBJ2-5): DARVTQTPRHKVTEMGQEVTMRCQPILGHNTVFWYRQTMMQGLELLAYFRNRAPLDDSGMPKDRFSAEMPDATLATLKIQPSEPRDSAVYFCASGLGGAQETQYFGPGTRLLVL.